These 27 T cell receptor beta chains came from one sample sequenced in a study of blood T cell repertoires in COVID-19. Produced via immunoSEQ multiplex PCR; TCRdb's table is partial and in-frame only. The data contain approximately 270,000 clones, about 80% of them singletons. The sample was peripheral blood. These receptors were collected from a person aged 70 to 85 with COVID-19, enrolled during active disease.

The chain has TRBV4-3 and TRBJ2-3; D is possibly TRBD1 (5 bases). Trimming took 3 bases from V and 5 from J, leaving 12 bases between them. CDR1 is LGHNA, CDR2 YSLEER, per germline. This CDR3 is built from 14 residues. CDR3 nucleotide sequence: TGCGCCAGCAGCCATAGGGGAAGGGGAGATACGCAGTATTTT. Residues: CASSHRGRGDTQYF.

CDR3 protein: CASARDRASSPLHF. Written as DNA, the CDR3 is TGTGCCAGCGCTAGGGACAGGGCGAGTTCACCCCTCCACTTT. The gene calls are TRBV5-6 and TRBJ1-6; 9 bases line up with TRBD1. The CDR3 sequence is 14 residues long. The V gene end was trimmed by 7 bases and the J gene end by 9 bases; junction bases not matched to a gene: 8. The germline V gene encodes CDR1 SGHDT and CDR2 YYEEEE.

The rearrangement links TRBV25-1 to TRBJ1-2, with no clear D. Germline CDR1 and CDR2: MGHDK and SYGVNS. This CDR3 has 11 residues. V was clipped by 7 bases and J by 4 bases, with 7 bases between them. The CDR3 sequence: CASNNIYGYTF. CDR3 sequence (DNA): TGTGCCAGCAACAACATCTATGGCTACACCTTC.

This chain links TRBV6-5 with TRBJ1-3; the D is unclear. V dropped 7 bases and J dropped 9 bases, with 22 bases sitting between them. The CDR3 totals 15 residues. The germline CDR1 and CDR2 sequences are MNHEY and SVGAGI. The CDR3 loop is CASTVDWREPSTIYF. In nucleotides, the CDR3 is TGTGCCAGCACGGTGGACTGGCGAGAACCCTCCACCATATATTTT.

The J gene is TRBJ1-2, the V gene TRBV27; D remains ambiguous. Germline CDR1 and CDR2: MNHEY and SMNVEV (reference sequence). CDR3 length: 14 amino acids. V was clipped by 7 bases and J by 6 bases, with 18 bases between them. The CDR3 reads CASTALGGDHGYTF. CDR3 bases: TGTGCCAGCACCGCGTTAGGAGGAGACCATGGCTACACCTTC.

The chain links TRBV14 to TRBJ1-3; D might be TRBD1 (6 bases). The length of the CDR3 is 16 residues. Germline CDR1 reads SGHDN; CDR2 reads FVKESK. Trimming removed 2 bases at V and 2 bases at J, with 13 bases between. CDR3 loop: CASSQFSSGAGNTIYF. CDR3 DNA sequence: TGTGCCAGCAGCCAATTTTCTTCAGGGGCTGGAAACACCATATATTTT.

This sequence joins TRBV9 and TRBJ1-3, with TRBD1 matching 9 bases. The junction had 12 bases not matched to a gene; V was cut back by 2 bases and J by 0 bases. CDR1 is SGDLS and CDR2 is YYNGEE in the germline V gene. The length of the CDR3 is 19 residues. CDR3: CASSVSTGTGSPSGNTIYF. In nucleotides, the CDR3 is TGTGCCAGCAGCGTTTCGACCGGGACAGGGAGCCCCTCTGGAAACACCATATATTTT.

This clone was observed once. The chain is built from TRBV29-1 and TRBJ2-7, with no clear D. The CDR3 contains 13 residues. The ends were cut back, 1 base at V and 6 bases at J, with 13 bases in the middle. Germline V lookup: CDR1 SQVTM, CDR2 ANQGSEA. CDR3 region: CSVEVSGFSEQYF. Here the CDR3 DNA reads TGCAGCGTTGAAGTTTCAGGTTTTAGCGAGCAGTACTTC.

This chain connects TRBV28 to TRBJ1-2; D unclear. Germline V gives CDR1 MDHEN, CDR2 SYDVKM. The V end was cut by 10 bases, the J end by 3 bases, with 21 bases between. The CDR3 has 15 residues. DNA for the CDR3: TGTGCCACCGAAGGCCGGGTGGAACGGGACTATGGCTACACCTTC. It specifies CATEGRVERDYGYTF.

This clone has just a few counts. The V call is TRBV11-2, the J call TRBJ1-1, with no clear D. V was cut by 5 bases and J by 1 base, with 8 bases left in between. CDR1 is SGHAT, CDR2 FQNNGV, per germline. The CDR3 is 13 residues long. This CDR3 is CASSQNTNTEAFF. The CDR3 DNA reads TGTGCCAGCAGCCAAAACACGAACACTGAAGCTTTCTTT.

The chain recombines TRBV3-1 (or the pseudogene TRBV3-2) with TRBJ2-7, with 9 nucleotides matching TRBD1. The germline CDR1 and CDR2 sequences are LGHDT and YNNKEL (reference sequence). The trim removed 4 bases at V and 6 bases at J, leaving 4 bases unmatched. This CDR3 is built from 13 residues. CDR3 sequence (DNA): TGTGCCAGCAGCCCGGCGGACAGGGGCGAGCAGTACTTC. Protein product: CASSPADRGEQYF.

The chain employs TRBV5-1 and TRBJ1-1; D remains unclear. CDR1 SGHRS and CDR2 YFSETQ come from the germline V gene. V lost 0 bases and J 0 bases, leaving 6 bases between the germline ends. The CDR3 has 14 residues. The CDR3 spells CASSLDVVNTEAFF. CDR3 nucleotides: TGCGCCAGCAGCTTGGACGTAGTGAACACTGAAGCTTTCTTT.

The chain carries TRBV7-9 and TRBJ1-1; D is perhaps TRBD1 (5 bases). The CDR3 is 13 residues long. Germline values: CDR1 SEHNR, CDR2 FQNEAQ (reference sequence). V lost 3 bases and J lost 6, with 11 bases in between. DNA of the CDR3: TGTGCCAGCAGCTTGATCAGGGTCCCTGAAGCTTTCTTT. Amino acids: CASSLIRVPEAFF.

This chain links TRBV28 with TRBJ1-1; TRBD1 matches at 7 bases. Germline CDR1 reads MDHEN; CDR2 reads SYDVKM. Trimming took 3 bases from V and 3 from J; bases not matched to a gene: 7. This CDR3 contains 15 residues. CDR3 DNA: TGTGCCAGCAGTTTTTGGGGACAGACCTACACTGAAGCTTTCTTT. It specifies CASSFWGQTYTEAFF. The variable domain in full, with the rest retrieved from reference TRBV28 and TRBJ1-1, is DVKVTQSSRYLVKRTGEKVFLECVQDMDHENMFWYRQDPGLGLRLIYFSYDVKMKEKGDIPEGYSVSREKKERFSLILESASTNQTSMYLCASSFWGQTYTEAFFGQGTRLTVV.

The chain's CDR3 is CASRGTGLGAAFF. The CDR3 DNA reads TGTGCCAGCAGGGGAACAGGGTTGGGAGCAGCTTTCTTT. The chain links TRBV28 to TRBJ1-1, with a possible D match to TRBD1 (6 bases). The CDR3 has 13 amino acids. Germline V gene data show CDR1 as MDHEN and CDR2 as SYDVKM. The germline V and J ends were trimmed by 6 bases and 10 bases, with 18 bases remaining between them.

The chain joins TRBV6-2 or TRBV6-3 to TRBJ1-5; D possibly corresponds to TRBD1 (5 bases). The CDR3 totals 15 residues. Trimming stripped 2 bases from V and 6 bases from J, with 14 bases between. Germline CDR1 reads MNHEY; CDR2 reads SVGEGT. The CDR3 loop reads CASSYGAGIGQPQHF. DNA for the CDR3: TGTGCCAGCAGTTACGGGGCAGGGATCGGTCAGCCCCAGCATTTT.

There are a few counts of this clone. The chain has TRBV6-5 and TRBJ1-1; the D gene is possibly TRBD1 (5 bases). Germline V gene lookup returns CDR1 MNHEY and CDR2 SVGAGI. CDR3 length: 13 residues. Trimming left V 3 bases short and J 5 bases short, with 10 bases between. The CDR3 region has the DNA TGTGCCAGCAGTTATGACAGTGCGACTGAAGCTTTCTTT. It specifies CASSYDSATEAFF.

The genes are TRBV3-1 (or the pseudogene TRBV3-2) and TRBJ1-3; D is perhaps TRBD1 (5 bases). Germline loops: CDR1 LGHDT, CDR2 YNNKEL (reference sequence). Trimming left V 4 bases short and J 4 bases short, with 17 bases between. The CDR3 is 16 amino acids. CDR3 DNA sequence: TGTGCCAGCAGCCCACCCGGCAGGGCACGAGGAAACACCATATATTTT. The encoded protein is CASSPPGRARGNTIYF.

J is TRBJ2-2 and V is TRBV7-2; tentatively, D is TRBD1 (6 bases). This CDR3 is 13 amino acids long. V gave up 5 bases and J gave up 6 bases, with 10 bases separating them. From germline, CDR1 is SGHTA and CDR2 FQGNSA. CDR3 amino acids: CASSLTGSGELFF. The CDR3 nucleotides read TGTGCCAGCAGCCTTACAGGGTCCGGGGAGCTGTTTTTT.

The V call is TRBV7-9, the J call TRBJ2-3, with unresolved D. V was cut by 5 bases and J by 6 bases, with 12 bases left in between. The CDR3 covers 13 residues. In germline, CDR1 is SEHNR, CDR2 FQNEAQ (reference sequence). The CDR3 DNA reads as TGTGCCAGCAGCCCTACAGATTCGGATACGCAGTATTTT. Amino acids: CASSPTDSDTQYF.

This clone was counted once. The chain recombines TRBV5-1 with TRBJ2-2, with 12 bases lining up with TRBD2. The germline V gene encodes CDR1 SGHRS and CDR2 YFSETQ. The CDR3 is 21 amino acids. J lost 1 base, V lost 0 bases, and 13 bases had no gene match. This CDR3 reads CASSLGLRTSGVDLNTGELFF. As DNA, the CDR3 is TGCGCCAGCAGCTTGGGATTGAGGACTAGCGGGGTAGACCTGAACACCGGGGAGCTGTTTTTT.

The V and J genes are TRBV5-1 and TRBJ2-1; TRBD2 matches 13 bases. In germline, CDR1 is SGHRS, CDR2 YFSETQ. The CDR3 sequence is 16 residues long. The J segment lost 5 bases and the V segment lost 0 bases, leaving 2 bases of the junction unmatched. This chain's CDR3 is CASSLEGTSGNNEQFF. Here the CDR3 DNA reads TGCGCCAGCAGCTTGGAAGGGACTAGCGGGAACAATGAGCAGTTCTTC.

CDR3: CASCTGTRKNEKLFF. The DNA for the CDR3 is TGTGCCAGCTGCACCGGGACAAGAAAGAATGAAAAACTGTTTTTT. The rearrangement joins TRBV19 to TRBJ1-4; the D gene is possibly TRBD1 (6 bases). The germline gives CDR1 LNHDA, CDR2 SQIVND (reference sequence). Trimming cost V 9 bases and J 5 bases, with 19 bases left between them. This CDR3 has 15 amino acids.

The gene calls are TRBV18 and TRBJ1-5; D remains unclear. V was cut by 4 bases and J by 0 bases, with 10 bases left in between. Germline V gene lookup returns CDR1 KGHSH and CDR2 LQKENI. The CDR3 contains 15 residues. CDR3: CASSRETSSNQPQHF. CDR3 DNA sequence: TGTGCCAGCTCACGCGAGACAAGTAGCAATCAGCCCCAGCATTTT.

The chain carries TRBV6-6 and TRBJ1-5; D gene ambiguous. Trimming took 8 bases from V and 0 from J, leaving 11 bases between them. This CDR3 is built from 14 residues. Germline lookup yields CDR1 MNHNY and CDR2 SVGAGI (reference sequence). The chain's CDR3 is CASRVRDSNQPQHF. The CDR3 nucleotides read TGTGCCAGCCGGGTGAGAGATAGCAATCAGCCCCAGCATTTT.

This clone appeared a single time. This sequence joins TRBV7-3 and TRBJ2-1, with 7 bases identical to TRBD1. Per germline, CDR1 SGHTA and CDR2 FQGTGA. There are 14 residues in the CDR3. V was clipped by 2 bases and J by 10 bases; unmatched bases: 8. Here the CDR3 DNA reads TGTGCCAGCAGCTTAGAGGGGGCACGTGGCGAGCAGTTCTTC. Translation: CASSLEGARGEQFF.

The chain employs TRBV7-2 and TRBJ2-1; a possible D gene is TRBD1 (5 bases). The CDR3 consists of 15 residues. Between the trimmed V and J ends, which lost 0 bases and 7 bases, there was a span of 13 bases. Per germline, CDR1 SGHTA and CDR2 FQGNSA. CDR3 sequence (DNA): TGTGCCAGCAGCTTAGCGATAAACAGGCGGAATGAGCAGTTCTTC. This translates into CASSLAINRRNEQFF.